These T cell receptor beta chains were read from a single sample in a study of T cell responses to AZD1222 COVID-19 vaccine. Sequencing was performed with immunoSEQ multiplex PCR; in TCRdb, only in-frame clones are kept and a portion is missing. Of roughly 150,000 clones in the sample, roughly 80% are singletons; the top ten hold 4.1%. Sequenced here: peripheral blood, sampled on day 0 of AZD1222 vaccination. The receptor set was obtained from an adult in good health. The CDR3 runs from the conserved cysteine through the conserved F or W. The order of the fields is D gene, J gene, clone size, V gene, CDR3 protein, CDR3 DNA. A D gene is named only where the DNA matches it firmly. Not every row has a clone size; where given, it reads once, few, many or a size class.

NA | TRBJ2-1 | NA | TRBV19 | CASSREGLGNGQFF | TGTGCCAGTAGTCGAGAGGGGTTGGGGAATGGGCAGTTCTTC
NA | TRBJ1-1 | NA | TRBV14 | CASSQLAGLNTEAFF | TGTGCCAGCAGCCAATTAGCAGGACTGAACACTGAAGCTTTCTTT
NA | TRBJ2-7 | few | TRBV28 | CASSLRRTANPYEQYF | TGTGCCAGCAGTTTGAGGAGGACAGCAAATCCGTACGAGCAGTACTTC
NA | TRBJ1-5 | NA | TRBV6-5 | CASLGEGNQPQHF | TGTGCCAGCCTGGGGGAGGGGAATCAGCCCCAGCATTTT
TRBD2 | TRBJ2-1 | NA | TRBV7-2 | CASSLGRGGQTYNEQFF | TGTGCCAGCAGCTTAGGCCGGGGGGGCCAAACCTACAATGAGCAGTTCTTC
TRBD1 | TRBJ1-2 | once | TRBV7-2 | CASSLGQRKDGYTF | TGTGCCAGCAGCTTGGGACAGCGTAAGGATGGCTACACCTTC
TRBD1 | TRBJ1-5 | NA | TRBV3-1/TRBV3-2 | CASSLRGGQPQHF | TGTGCCAGCAGCCTCAGGGGGGGGCAGCCCCAGCATTTT
NA | TRBJ2-2 | NA | TRBV5-4 | CASSSEVEAGELFF | TGTGCCAGCAGCTCGGAAGTGGAGGCCGGGGAGCTGTTTTTT
NA | TRBJ1-4 | NA | TRBV6-5 | CASAGTASNEKLFF | TGTGCCAGCGCCGGGACTGCCTCGAATGAAAAACTGTTTTTT
TRBD1 | TRBJ1-4 | NA | TRBV6-5 | CASSDRGQGEKLFF | TGTGCCAGCAGCGACAGGGGGCAAGGGGAAAAACTGTTTTTT
NA | TRBJ1-6 | NA | TRBV4-1 | CASSQEGGNNSPLHF | TGCGCCAGCAGCCAAGAGGGCGGCAATAATTCACCCCTCCACTTT
TRBD1 | TRBJ1-2 | NA | TRBV29-1 | CSVRGQTYGYTF | TGCAGCGTAAGGGGACAGACATATGGCTACACCTTC
TRBD1 | TRBJ2-2 | NA | TRBV30 | CAGGQGDTGELFF | TGTGCTGGCGGACAGGGCGACACCGGGGAGCTGTTTTTT
TRBD1 | TRBJ1-1 | NA | TRBV7-3 | CASRGTVWAEAFF | TGTGCCAGCAGGGGGACAGTCTGGGCTGAAGCTTTCTTT
NA | TRBJ2-7 | NA | TRBV21-1 | CASSNTPQGTRPYEQYF | TGTGCCAGCAGCAATACCCCACAGGGGACTCGTCCCTACGAGCAGTACTTC
TRBD1 | TRBJ1-5 | NA | TRBV19 | CASSRDRGNQPQHF | TGTGCCAGTAGTCGGGACAGGGGGAATCAGCCCCAGCATTTT
NA | TRBJ1-1 | few | TRBV30 | CACPSTLGGNTEAFF | TGTGCCTGTCCCAGTACCCTAGGGGGGAACACTGAAGCTTTCTTT
TRBD1 | TRBJ1-3 | NA | TRBV5-5 | CASSPSATGGLGNTIYF | TGTGCCAGCAGCCCCTCTGCGACAGGGGGCCTTGGAAACACCATATATTTT
NA | TRBJ1-1 | NA | TRBV18 | CASSPPQGSGTEAFF | TGTGCCAGCTCACCACCGCAGGGATCAGGTACTGAAGCTTTCTTT
NA | TRBJ2-7 | NA | TRBV7-9 | CASSLTRGGTYEQYF | TGTGCCAGCAGCCTAACCAGGGGGGGGACCTACGAGCAGTACTTC